This T cell receptor beta chain was profiled in a study of blood T cell repertoires in COVID-19. Study background: COVID-19 samples collected from the United States, Italy and Spain covered acute and convalescent phases. PBMCs, B-cell-depleted T cells, or T cells provided the cDNA or gDNA that made up the material.

Germline V lookup: CDR1 SGHNT, CDR2 YYREEE (reference sequence). The CDR3 runs to 13 residues. Trimming removed 4 bases from V and 1 base from J, with 9 bases in between. Authors' analysis steps: Quantification of nucleated cells was approximated via reference gene primer amplification. Assay used: immunoSEQ multiplex PCR; TCRdb lists only in-frame clones, some missing. D and trimming come from the DNA, and the V and J calls and clone size come from that table. The sample comprises roughly 330,000 clones, approximately 82% of which are singletons, and 0.95% to 1.5% rests with the top ten. V gene TRBV5-4 combines with J gene TRBJ2-7, with D unclear. Sequencing was done on a sample of peripheral blood. The TCR was taken from a woman between 50 and 59 years old with acute or convalescent COVID-19. This CDR3 reads CASSPDISYEQYF. CDR3 DNA sequence: TGTGCCAGCAGCCCCGACATATCCTACGAGCAGTACTTC.